The sequence of this T cell receptor beta chain was determined in a study of cytomegalovirus exposure and HLA in healthy donors. From germline, CDR1 is SGDLS and CDR2 YYNGEE. The CDR3 consists of 15 residues. The V segment lost 3 bases and the J segment 7 bases; nucleotides outside the gene matches: 11. 60 Vbeta and 13 Jbeta primers were used in PCR. TCRdb keeps only in-frame clones here, not all; method: immunoSEQ multiplex PCR. The repertoire holds 110,000 or so clones, with 77% as singletons. The source of this sequence is a woman aged 40 to 50 in good health and CMV-seropositive. The material sequenced was PBMCs. The chain joins TRBV9 to TRBJ2-5, with 8 bases identical to TRBD1. The CDR3 sequence is CASSASGTGDRTQYF. The CDR3 bases are TGTGCCAGCAGCGCCTCCGGGACAGGCGACCGGACCCAGTACTTC.